This T cell receptor beta chain emerged from a study of T cells in Graves' hyperthyroidism and ophthalmopathy. This clonotype came up many times. V dropped 6 bases and J dropped 6; count of bases not matched to a gene: 14. This CDR3 is built from 16 residues. Germline loops: CDR1 MNHEY, CDR2 SMNVEV (reference sequence). Regions amplified from RNA transcripts were the TCR beta CDR3 regions. The HTBI primer set drove a first-round RT-PCR of the TCR CDR3. TCRdb ran MiXCR on the multiplex PCR reads and lists one entry per CDR3 protein. The sample carries around 450,000 distinct CDR3 sequences, around a sixth recorded once.

This clonotype originated in a woman under 30 with Graves' hyperthyroidism. Sequencing input: blood. The chain uses TRBV27 and TRBJ2-1, with TRBD2 matching over 7 bases. The CDR3 spells CASRPVGGGRANEQFF. The CDR3 bases are TGTGCCAGCAGACCGGTCGGTGGAGGGAGGGCCAATGAGCAGTTCTTC.